The 27 T cell receptor beta chains presented below share a single source sample, sequenced in a study of cytomegalovirus exposure and HLA in healthy donors. Primers: 60 Vbeta forward and 13 Jbeta reverse. Data came from immunoSEQ multiplex PCR; TCRdb stores just in-frame clones and leaves some out. The repertoire holds tens of thousands of clones, with 60% to 80% as singletons. Sequenced sample: PBMCs. Receptor source: a woman between 45 and 60 years old in good health and CMV-seropositive.

The rearrangement links TRBV28 to TRBJ1-1; D is perhaps TRBD1 (5 bases). CDR1 is MDHEN and CDR2 is SYDVKM in the germline V gene. The CDR3 extends over 14 amino acids. The V end lost 6 bases, the J end lost 3 bases, and 14 bases lay between the germline ends. As DNA, the CDR3 is TGTGCCAGCAGCCCTTGGGGGGGATACACTGAAGCTTTCTTT. Translation: CASSPWGGYTEAFF.

This chain connects TRBV5-4 to TRBJ2-7; D gene ambiguous. CDR3 length: 14 residues. The V gene's germline CDR1 is SGHNT and CDR2 YYREEE (reference sequence). V gave up 4 bases and J gave up 2 bases, with 13 bases separating them. The CDR3 protein is CASSHITDTYEQYF. CDR3 nucleotides: TGTGCCAGCAGCCATATCACAGATACCTACGAGCAGTACTTC.

This clone was seen only once. The chain joins TRBV27 to TRBJ2-1; a weak D match, TRBD2 (6 bases). V lost 8 bases to trimming and J lost 0 bases, with 26 bases between them. Germline CDR1 is MNHEY and CDR2 is SMNVEV (reference sequence). This CDR3 comprises 19 residues. As DNA, the CDR3 is TGTGCCAGCTTCCCCCTTGGTGGTAGCGGAGCCAGCTCCTACAATGAGCAGTTCTTC. As protein: CASFPLGGSGASSYNEQFF.

A word on this clone: Other nucleotide sequences from this sample produce the same CDR3. The gene calls are TRBV5-6 and TRBJ2-5, with 11 nucleotides matching TRBD1. Trimming at V came to 2 bases and at J to 4 bases, leaving 4 bases not matched to a gene. The CDR3 runs 15 residues. Per the germline V gene, CDR1 is SGHDT and CDR2 is YYEEEE. Here the CDR3 DNA reads TGTGCCAGCAGCTTCGGACAGGGGGCAACAGAGACCCAGTACTTC. This gives the protein CASSFGQGATETQYF.

This rearrangement joins TRBV11-2 to TRBJ2-1; weak D call: TRBD2 (6 bases). V gave up 4 bases and J gave up 0 bases, with 10 bases separating them. The CDR3 sequence is 15 residues long. CDR1 and CDR2 from the germline V gene are SGHAT and FQNNGV. DNA of the CDR3: TGTGCCAGCAGCTATGCGGGGAGCTCCTACAATGAGCAGTTCTTC. It yields the protein CASSYAGSSYNEQFF.

The chain is built from TRBV19 and TRBJ2-3, with D perhaps matching TRBD2 (6 bases). The CDR3 has 15 residues. The germline V gene has CDR1 LNHDA and CDR2 SQIVND (reference sequence). The V and J ends lost 5 bases and 6 bases respectively, with 18 bases between them. CDR3 loop: CASSGQLAGFDTQYF. DNA of the CDR3: TGTGCCAGTAGTGGTCAACTAGCAGGATTCGATACGCAGTATTTT. The variable domain in full, completed from reference TRBV19 and TRBJ2-3, reads DGGITQSPKYLFRKEGQNVTLSCEQNLNHDAMYWYRQDPGQGLRLIYYSQIVNDFQKGDIAEGYSVSREKKESFPLTVTSAQKNPTAFYLCASSGQLAGFDTQYFGPGTRLTVL.

The table lists this clone with a few counts. The rearrangement joins TRBV28 to TRBJ2-5, with D unresolved. Germline CDR1 is MDHEN and CDR2 is SYDVKM. V lost 4 bases and J 2 bases, leaving 8 bases between the germline ends. The CDR3 has 13 residues. CDR3 sequence: CASSSSLQETQYF. As DNA, the CDR3 is TGTGCCAGCAGTTCGAGTCTACAAGAGACCCAGTACTTC.

The genes are TRBV4-1 and TRBJ2-1; D unclear. CDR3 length: 16 amino acids. CDR1 MGHRA and CDR2 YSYEKL come from the germline V gene. Trimming cost V 0 bases and J 0 bases, with 9 bases left between them. The CDR3 DNA follows: TGCGCCAGCAGCCAAGAACGTACGAGCTCCTACAATGAGCAGTTCTTC. It is translated as CASSQERTSSYNEQFF.

The chain joins TRBV5-6 to TRBJ2-2, with TRBD1 matching 10 bases. With V trimmed by 4 bases and J by 4 bases, 7 bases remained unmatched. Germline loops: CDR1 SGHDT, CDR2 YYEEEE. The CDR3 covers 16 residues. This chain's CDR3 is CASSKDRGRITGELFF. The DNA for the CDR3 is TGTGCCAGCAGCAAAGACAGGGGGCGAATCACCGGGGAGCTGTTTTTT.

This clone occurred once. The chain carries TRBV6-1 and TRBJ2-7, with D possibly being TRBD2 (5 bases). The germline CDR1 and CDR2 sequences are MNHNS and SASEGT. V was pared by 7 bases and J by 3 bases, with 16 bases between. The CDR3 extends over 14 amino acids. DNA of the CDR3: TGTGCCAGCATCGGGATCCCTGGACTCTACGAGCAGTACTTC. This sequence encodes CASIGIPGLYEQYF.

V and J are TRBV9 and TRBJ2-3, with D tentatively TRBD2 (6 bases). CDR1 and CDR2 (germline): SGDLS, YYNGEE. This CDR3 comprises 14 residues. V gave up 3 bases and J gave up 1 base, with 9 bases separating them. The CDR3 sequence: CASSAGVGTDTQYF. The CDR3 nucleotides read TGTGCCAGCAGCGCGGGGGTGGGCACAGATACGCAGTATTTT.

This clone showed up just once. The V and J genes are TRBV7-9 and TRBJ1-5; 7 bases line up with TRBD1. V gave up 8 bases and J gave up 2 bases; unmatched junction bases: 3. CDR3 length: 13 residues. Looked up from germline, CDR1 is SEHNR and CDR2 is FQNEAQ (reference sequence). In nucleotides, the CDR3 is TGTGCCAGCGGAGACAGGGGCAATCAGCCCCAGCATTTT. The encoded protein is CASGDRGNQPQHF.

CDR3 residues: CASSQTGGPAEQYF. The CDR3, as DNA: TGTGCCAGCAGTCAAACAGGGGGCCCCGCGGAGCAGTACTTC. V usage is TRBV2 and J usage is TRBJ2-7, with 9 positions matching TRBD1. With V trimmed by 5 bases and J by 7 bases, 9 bases remained unmatched. Germline V gene sequence: CDR1 SNHLY, CDR2 FYNNEI. The CDR3 extends over 14 amino acids.

The rearrangement links TRBV5-1 to TRBJ2-3; D may be TRBD2 (6 bases). This CDR3 has 14 amino acids. In germline, CDR1 is SGHRS, CDR2 YFSETQ. V lost 3 bases and J lost 4, with 12 bases in between. The DNA for the CDR3 is TGCGCCAGCAGCTCCTTAGCGGCCCCAGATACGCAGTATTTT. Protein sequence: CASSSLAAPDTQYF.

The chain combines TRBV5-6 with TRBJ2-3, with 8 nucleotides matching TRBD2. Looked up from germline, CDR1 is SGHDT and CDR2 is YYEEEE. The V segment lost 3 bases and the J segment 6 bases; nucleotides outside the gene matches: 12. This CDR3 has 16 residues. CDR3: CASSSLPTGGDDTQYF. The CDR3 DNA reads as TGTGCCAGCAGCTCCCTCCCCACGGGGGGGGACGATACGCAGTATTTT. The full variable domain, its missing parts supplied by reference TRBV5-6 and TRBJ2-3, is DAGVTQSPTHLIKTRGQQVTLRCSPKSGHDTVSWYQQALGQGPQFIFQYYEEEERQRGNFPDRFSGHQFPNYSSELNVNALLLGDSALYLCASSSLPTGGDDTQYFGPGTRLTVL.

This clone was observed a single time. The chain has TRBV4-1 and TRBJ1-3; TRBD1 is a possible D gene (5 bases). The CDR3 spans 18 residues. V lost 1 base and J lost 0, with 16 bases in between. CDR1 MGHRA and CDR2 YSYEKL come from the germline V gene. The DNA of the CDR3 is TGCGCCAGCAGCCAAGTCTGGGTTGTGGGGGGCTCTGGAAACACCATATATTTT. Protein: CASSQVWVVGGSGNTIYF.

For this clone: At one end, the junction sequence differs from germline, possibly due to a read error. The V gene is TRBV7-7, the J gene TRBJ2-2, with 7 nucleotides matching TRBD2. The V gene's germline CDR1 is SSHAT and CDR2 FNYEAQ (reference sequence). This CDR3 is built from 13 residues. Here the CDR3 reads CASSWEGLGELFF. CDR3 sequence (DNA): TGTGCTAGCAGCTGGGAGGGGCTCGGGGAGCTGTTTTTT.

This clone has just one count. The rearrangement links TRBV30 to TRBJ1-3; no definite D call. V was trimmed by 6 bases and J by 0 bases, leaving 12 bases between them. The CDR3 is 14 residues long. The V gene's germline CDR1 is GTSNPN and CDR2 SVGIG (reference sequence). CDR3 sequence (DNA): TGTGCCTGCCGGAGGCAGAGCTCTGGAAACACCATATATTTT. This codes for CACRRQSSGNTIYF.

This sequence joins TRBV5-1 and TRBJ2-1, with D unresolved. This CDR3 is built from 15 residues. The germline gives CDR1 SGHRS, CDR2 YFSETQ. V was cut by 0 bases and J by 4 bases, with 11 bases left in between. CDR3 protein: CASSLAAETYNEQFF. CDR3 nucleotide sequence: TGCGCCAGCAGCTTGGCCGCGGAAACTTACAATGAGCAGTTCTTC. Filled out from reference TRBV5-1 and TRBJ2-1, the complete variable domain reads KAGVTQTPRYLIKTRGQQVTLSCSPISGHRSVSWYQQTPGQGLQFLFEYFSETQRNKGNFPGRFSGRQFSNSRSEMNVSTLELGDSALYLCASSLAAETYNEQFFGPGTRLTVL.

The rearrangement uses TRBV9 and TRBJ2-1; 16 bases match TRBD2. The CDR3 has 18 amino acids. The trim removed 0 bases at V and 8 bases at J, leaving 8 bases unmatched. The V gene's germline CDR1 is SGDLS and CDR2 YYNGEE. The CDR3 nucleotides are TGTGCCAGCAGCGTAGCTACAGAGGGACTAGCGGGAGGGCATGAGCAGTTCTTC. It yields the protein CASSVATEGLAGGHEQFF.

V and J are TRBV6-6 and TRBJ2-1; D possibly corresponds to TRBD1 (6 bases). The V end lost 6 bases, the J end lost 9 bases, and 12 bases lay between the germline ends. This CDR3 region has 12 residues. Germline V gene sequence: CDR1 MNHNY, CDR2 SVGAGI (reference sequence). The CDR3 here is CASSGTGFEQFF. CDR3 coding DNA: TGTGCCAGCAGCGGAACAGGGTTTGAGCAGTTCTTC.

V usage is TRBV27 and J usage is TRBJ2-3; TRBD1 aligns across 8 bases. Germline lookup yields CDR1 MNHEY and CDR2 SMNVEV (reference sequence). CDR3 length: 15 amino acids. V lost 3 bases and J lost 8; bases outside the gene matches: 10. The CDR3 is CASSFGQGTGGTQYF. The CDR3 bases are TGTGCCAGCAGTTTTGGACAGGGAACTGGGGGTACGCAGTATTTT.

This rearrangement joins TRBV9 to TRBJ1-6; no clear D gene. The length of the CDR3 is 15 residues. V lost 4 bases to trimming and J lost 6 bases, with 14 bases between them. Germline CDR1 reads SGDLS; CDR2 reads YYNGEE. CDR3: CASSSQEGFNSPLHF. For the CDR3, the DNA is TGTGCCAGCAGCTCACAAGAGGGCTTTAATTCACCCCTCCACTTT.

The chain employs TRBV19 and TRBJ1-5, with a weak D call TRBD1 (6 bases). The V end lost 8 bases, the J end lost 5 bases, and 13 bases lay between the germline ends. The germline gives CDR1 LNHDA, CDR2 SQIVND (reference sequence). The CDR3 is made up of 13 amino acids. This CDR3 is CASAGTSDQPQHF. CDR3 nucleotide sequence: TGTGCCAGTGCCGGGACAAGCGATCAGCCCCAGCATTTT.

The V call is TRBV28, the J call TRBJ2-3; 10 nucleotides line up with TRBD1. Trimming at V came to 7 bases and at J to 6 bases, leaving 7 bases not matched to a gene. The germline gives CDR1 MDHEN, CDR2 SYDVKM. The CDR3 is 14 amino acids. The CDR3 protein is CASTRQGAGDTQYF. For the CDR3, the DNA is TGTGCCAGCACCAGACAGGGGGCTGGTGATACGCAGTATTTT.

V and J are TRBV4-1 and TRBJ1-2; 7 positions agree with TRBD1. The germline V gene has CDR1 MGHRA and CDR2 YSYEKL. Trimming cost V 3 bases and J 4 bases; bases outside gene matches: 8. CDR3 length equals 15 residues. The CDR3: CASSQGRGPGYGYTF. The CDR3 nucleotides read TGCGCCAGCAGCCAGGGAAGGGGGCCGGGCTATGGCTACACCTTC.

The sample holds a few counts of this clone. V is TRBV2 and J is TRBJ2-5, with D maybe TRBD1 (6 bases). Trimming pared 8 bases from V and 2 bases from J, leaving 12 bases between. The CDR3 loop spans 13 amino acids. Germline CDR1 SNHLY, CDR2 FYNNEI. This CDR3 reads CASYRDKQETQYF. CDR3 coding DNA: TGTGCCAGCTACCGGGACAAACAAGAGACCCAGTACTTC. Based on the CDR3 plus reference TRBV2 and TRBJ2-5, the full variable domain is EPEVTQTPSHQVTQMGQEVILRCVPISNHLYFYWYRQILGQKVEFLVSFYNNEISEKSEIFDDQFSVERPDGSNFTLKIRSTKLEDSAMYFCASYRDKQETQYFGPGTRLLVL.